This T cell receptor (beta chain) appears in the sequencing data of a study of shared clonotypes between healthy human individuals. Study background: A donor's plate count was three for CD4 naive and three for CD4 memory; CD8 naive had two and CD8 memory one.

Assay used: immunoSEQ multiplex PCR; TCRdb lists only in-frame clones, some missing. The table includes some 2 million clones, less than 95% detected once. Study-wide points: Generation probabilities were higher for clonotypes shared across all four sorted-subset donors than for unshared ones. Only blood samples were collected, and tissue repertoires likely differ.

Note on this clone: Its antigen is unknown.

Per germline, CDR1 LGHNA and CDR2 YSLEER. Deletions cut 0 bases from V and 4 bases from J, with 16 bases between. The CDR3 is 16 residues long. Selected positively for CCR7 and CD45RO-negative, naive CD8 cells excluded terminally differentiated effector memory CD45RA+ cells. The material sequenced was naive CD8+ T cells sorted from blood. This TCR derives from a man younger than 35 in good health. V gene TRBV4-3 combines with J gene TRBJ2-7, with D perhaps TRBD2 (6 bases). CDR3 nucleotides: TGCGCCAGCAGCCAAGATCCCCGGACTACAATTTACGAGCAGTACTTC. Residues: CASSQDPRTTIYEQYF.